This TCR beta chain was found in a study of T cell responses to AZD1222 COVID-19 vaccine. As for the study in general: Pooled together were second doses at about 4 or about 12 weeks.

Findings and limits, study-wide: Donors in the cohort were predominantly white British and more often female, and clonal diversity was possibly underestimated.

V was pared by 7 bases and J by 5 bases, with 11 bases between. The CDR3 is 12 residues long. CDR1 is MDHEN, CDR2 SYDVKM, per germline. Remarks on this clone: Antigen specificity is unknown.

Using immunoSEQ multiplex PCR, the repertoire was profiled, and TCRdb retains in-frame clones only, with some absent. The profile shows around 130,000 clones, approximately 85% of them singletons. This TCR came from an adult in good health. Sequences were derived from peripheral blood, sampled on day 0 of AZD1222 vaccination. The chain links TRBV28 to TRBJ1-2; perhaps TRBD1 as D (5 bases). CDR3 nucleotide sequence: TGTGCCAGCAACGCAGGGATTTATGGCTACACCTTC. Its translation is CASNAGIYGYTF.